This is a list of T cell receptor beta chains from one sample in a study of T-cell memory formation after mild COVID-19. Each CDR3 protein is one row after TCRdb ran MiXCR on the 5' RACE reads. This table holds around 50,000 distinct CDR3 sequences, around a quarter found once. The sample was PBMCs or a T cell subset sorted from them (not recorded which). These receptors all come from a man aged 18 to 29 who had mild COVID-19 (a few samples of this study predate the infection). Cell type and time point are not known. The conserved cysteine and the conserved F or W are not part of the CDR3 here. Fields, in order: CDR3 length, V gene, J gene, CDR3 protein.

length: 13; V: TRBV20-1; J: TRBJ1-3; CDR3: SALPPGSRGNTIY
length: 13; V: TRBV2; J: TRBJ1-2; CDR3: ASNPSLEIIYGYT
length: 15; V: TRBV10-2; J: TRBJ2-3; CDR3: ASSESNPRLKTDTQY
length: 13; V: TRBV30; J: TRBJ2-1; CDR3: AWKVRDRIYNEQF
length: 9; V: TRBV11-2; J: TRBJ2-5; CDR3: ASSWRETQY
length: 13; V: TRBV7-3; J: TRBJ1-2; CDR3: ASSSLPGQGYGYT
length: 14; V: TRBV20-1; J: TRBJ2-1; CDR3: SAPRTGLGSYNEQF
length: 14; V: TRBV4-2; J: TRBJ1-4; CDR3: ASSQDAGTGGEKLF
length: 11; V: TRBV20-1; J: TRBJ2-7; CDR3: SARDLGGGEQY
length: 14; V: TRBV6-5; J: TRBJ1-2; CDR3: ASSYSGAGGAKGYT
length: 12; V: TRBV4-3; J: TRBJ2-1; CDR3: ASSQDGLGSEQF
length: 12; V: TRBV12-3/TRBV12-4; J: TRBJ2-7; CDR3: ASSFSPRRGEQY
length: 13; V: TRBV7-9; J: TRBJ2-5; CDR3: ASSAGQGALKTQY
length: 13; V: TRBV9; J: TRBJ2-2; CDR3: ASSVVQGNTGELF
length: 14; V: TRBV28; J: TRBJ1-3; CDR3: ASSLWGKSSGNTIY
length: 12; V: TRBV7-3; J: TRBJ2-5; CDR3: ASSSTGLQETQY
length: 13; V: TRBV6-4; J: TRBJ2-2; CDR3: ASSGLAGNTGELF
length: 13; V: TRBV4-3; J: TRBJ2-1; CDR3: ASSQDAGTYNEQF
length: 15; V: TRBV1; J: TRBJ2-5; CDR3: TSSQDPPSGAQETQY
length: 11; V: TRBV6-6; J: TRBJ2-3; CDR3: ASSYSIWDTQY
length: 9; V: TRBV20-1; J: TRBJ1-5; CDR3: SAMDTQPQH
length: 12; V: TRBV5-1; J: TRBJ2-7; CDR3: ASSTSTGIDEQY
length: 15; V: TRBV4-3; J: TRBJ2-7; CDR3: ASSQDRSGGSGYEQY
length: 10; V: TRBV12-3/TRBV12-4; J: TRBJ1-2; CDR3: ASKESLVGYT
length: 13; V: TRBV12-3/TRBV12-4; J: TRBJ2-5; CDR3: ASSFRTGGEETQY
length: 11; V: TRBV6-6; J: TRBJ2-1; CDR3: ASSLQWKDEQF
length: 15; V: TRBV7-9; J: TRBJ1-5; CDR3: ASSLEVQVPGNQPQH
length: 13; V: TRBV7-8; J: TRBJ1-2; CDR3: ASSPPSTGSYGYT
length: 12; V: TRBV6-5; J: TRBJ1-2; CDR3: ASGIGPRVYGYT
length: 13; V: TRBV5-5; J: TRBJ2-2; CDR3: ASSLSDRGTGELF
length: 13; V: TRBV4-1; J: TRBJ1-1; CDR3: ASSQVTEMNTEAF
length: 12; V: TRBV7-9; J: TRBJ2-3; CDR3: ASTGRTALDTQY
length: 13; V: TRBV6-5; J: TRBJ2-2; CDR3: ASSFRTANTGELF
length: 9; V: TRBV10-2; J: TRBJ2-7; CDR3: ATRTTYEQY
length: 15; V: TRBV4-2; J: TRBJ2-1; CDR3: ASSQQDGAISYNEQF
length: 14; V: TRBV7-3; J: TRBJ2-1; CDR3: ASSREASGVYNEQF
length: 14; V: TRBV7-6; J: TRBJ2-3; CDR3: ASSRTGRGFADTQY
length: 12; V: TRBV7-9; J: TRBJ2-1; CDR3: ASSATGLANEQF
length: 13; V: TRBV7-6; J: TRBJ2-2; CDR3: ASSLVAGGAGELF
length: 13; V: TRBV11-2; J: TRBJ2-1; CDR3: ASSPLGGGYNEQF
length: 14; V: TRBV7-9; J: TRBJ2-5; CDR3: ASSRILGGPQETQY
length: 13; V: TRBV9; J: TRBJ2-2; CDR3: ASSVGGAGTGELF
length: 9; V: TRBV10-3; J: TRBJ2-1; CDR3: AISENNEQF
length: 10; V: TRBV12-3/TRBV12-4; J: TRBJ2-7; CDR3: ASSFDGYEQY
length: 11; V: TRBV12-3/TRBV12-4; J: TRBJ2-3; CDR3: ASSHVQRDTQY
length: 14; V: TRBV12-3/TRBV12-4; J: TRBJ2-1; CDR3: ASSFVRGHSYNEQF
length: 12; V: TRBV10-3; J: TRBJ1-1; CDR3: AIRDQGDDTEAF
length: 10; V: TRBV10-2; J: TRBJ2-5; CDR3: ASSERLETQY
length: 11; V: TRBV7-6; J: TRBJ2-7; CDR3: ASAPGQGYEQY
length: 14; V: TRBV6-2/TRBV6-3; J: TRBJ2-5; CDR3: ASTDPATGRQETQY
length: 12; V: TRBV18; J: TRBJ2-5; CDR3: ASSPPRLQETQY
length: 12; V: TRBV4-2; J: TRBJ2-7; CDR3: ASSHPDSSYEQY
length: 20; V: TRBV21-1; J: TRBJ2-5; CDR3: ASSKGSQGTRTSGGHQETQY
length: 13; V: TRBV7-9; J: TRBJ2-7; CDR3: ASSSPWDASYEQY